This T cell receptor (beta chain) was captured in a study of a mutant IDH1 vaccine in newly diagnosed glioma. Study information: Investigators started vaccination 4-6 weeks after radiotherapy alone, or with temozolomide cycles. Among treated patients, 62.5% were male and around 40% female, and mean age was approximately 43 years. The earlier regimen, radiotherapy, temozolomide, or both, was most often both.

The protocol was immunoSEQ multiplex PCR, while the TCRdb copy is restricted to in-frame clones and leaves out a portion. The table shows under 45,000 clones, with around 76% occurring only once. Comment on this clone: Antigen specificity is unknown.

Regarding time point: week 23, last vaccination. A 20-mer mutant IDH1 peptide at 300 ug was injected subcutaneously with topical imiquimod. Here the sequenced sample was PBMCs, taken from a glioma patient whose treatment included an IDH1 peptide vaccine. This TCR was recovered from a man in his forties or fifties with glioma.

The CDR3 spells CASRSLIVSYEQYF. The DNA of the CDR3 is TGTGCCAGCAGGTCATTGATAGTCTCCTACGAGCAGTACTTC. The J gene is TRBJ2-7, the V gene TRBV28; D unresolved. From germline, CDR1 is MDHEN and CDR2 SYDVKM. The CDR3 extends over 14 amino acids. V lost 6 bases to trimming and J lost 0 bases, with 12 bases between them.